This passage covers 16 T cell receptor beta chains from one sample sequenced in a study of CD8+CD57+ T cells in acquired aplastic anemia. For sequencing, patients were chosen who had shown expansion of CD8+CD57+ cells by flow cytometry. TCR beta VDJ and CDR3 were profiled, and genomic DNA was the template. TCRdb reprocessed the reads via MiXCR and lists one record per CDR3 protein. Among some 200,000 distinct CDR3 sequences listed, 40% to 50% were seen once. Sequenced sample: sorted CD4+, CD8+, or CD8+CD57+ T cells (not recorded which) from PBMCs. All receptors derive from a human donor with aplastic anemia.

J is TRBJ2-7 and V is TRBV7-2; 7 nucleotides agree with TRBD2. Per germline, CDR1 SGHTA and CDR2 FQGNSA. The CDR3 has 14 residues. Trimming at V came to 2 bases and at J to 3 bases, leaving 4 bases not matched to a gene. DNA of the CDR3: TGTGCCAGCAGCTTATCCGGGGGGATCTACGAGCAGTACTTC. As protein: CASSLSGGIYEQYF.

Ten or more counts support this clonotype. The chain employs TRBV5-1 and TRBJ2-3; D gene unclear. This CDR3 region has 15 residues. Trimming stripped 0 bases from V and 0 bases from J, with 8 bases between. Germline CDR1 and CDR2: SGHRS and YFSETQ. The DNA for the CDR3 is TGCGCCAGCAGCTTGGGCCGGACGAGCACAGATACGCAGTATTTT. Protein sequence: CASSLGRTSTDTQYF.

Ten or more counts support this clonotype. This chain links TRBV7-8 with TRBJ1-1; D gene uncertain. CDR1 SGHVS and CDR2 FQNEAQ come from the germline V gene. This CDR3 spans 13 amino acids. V shed 3 bases and J shed 5 bases, with 10 bases lying between them. The CDR3 reads CASSFQYRTEAFF. CDR3 coding DNA: TGTGCCAGCAGCTTCCAATACCGAACTGAAGCTTTCTTT.

This clonotype was counted between two and nine times. The CDR3 here is CASEGGSSYNEQFF. Written as DNA, the CDR3 is TGTGCTAGTGAGGGCGGGAGCTCCTACAATGAGCAGTTCTTC. The rearrangement joins TRBV12-5 to TRBJ2-1; 7 nucleotides agree with TRBD2. The CDR3 has 14 residues. Germline V gene lookup returns CDR1 LGHNT and CDR2 FRNRAP. Trimming took 7 bases from V and 0 from J; bases not matched to a gene: 3.

This clonotype was picked up a small number of times. The V gene is TRBV30, the J gene TRBJ1-2, with D unresolved. Germline-derived CDR1 and CDR2 are GTSNPN and SVGIG (reference sequence). The CDR3 is made up of 13 amino acids. Trimming took 3 bases from V and 5 from J, leaving 13 bases between them. As DNA, the CDR3 is TGTGCCTGGAGGAGGCGGGCGGAATATGGCTACACCTTC. Translated: CAWRRRAEYGYTF.

This clonotype has only a few counts. CDR3 bases: TGTGCCAGCAGTTACCGGGGTGTGGGAAACACCATATATTTT. Protein: CASSYRGVGNTIYF. This sequence joins TRBV6-5 and TRBJ1-3, with D hard to call. Germline-derived CDR1 and CDR2 are MNHEY and SVGAGI. CDR3 size: 14 residues. The V end lost 2 bases, the J end lost 4 bases, and 9 bases lay between the germline ends.

The sample holds many counts of this clonotype. This chain links TRBV12-3 or TRBV12-4 with TRBJ1-5; D might be TRBD1 (5 bases). The V end lost 6 bases, the J end lost 1 base, and 13 bases lay between the germline ends. The CDR3 is 15 residues long. The CDR3 DNA reads as TGTGCCAGCAGCCGGCAGGGTTTAAGCAATCAGCCCCAGCATTTT. It yields the protein CASSRQGLSNQPQHF.

The V and J genes are TRBV10-3 and TRBJ2-7; 9 bases are a match to TRBD1. The CDR3 has 15 residues. The junction had 8 bases not matched to a gene; V was cut back by 3 bases and J by 5 bases. The V gene's germline CDR1 is ENHRY and CDR2 SYGVKD. CDR3 in DNA: TGTGCCATCAGTGACCCCGGGACAGGGAAGGACGAGCAGTACTTC. Its protein is CAISDPGTGKDEQYF.

This clonotype has a handful of counts. This chain uses TRBV6-2 or TRBV6-3 with TRBJ2-7, with 8 bases aligning to TRBD2. V shed 5 bases and J 0 bases; nucleotides not matched to a gene: 21. CDR3 length: 20 residues. Germline V CDR1 and CDR2: MNHEY, SVGEGT. The chain's CDR3 is CASSVLGRGGAGGRSYEQYF. In nucleotides, the CDR3 is TGTGCCAGCAGTGTACTCGGTCGGGGTGGGGCGGGAGGACGCTCCTACGAGCAGTACTTC.

Turning to this clonotype: A read error may produce the germline difference seen at one junction end. The rearrangement joins TRBV9 to TRBJ1-2; 9 nucleotides line up with TRBD1. There are 15 residues in the CDR3. Germline V gives CDR1 SGDLS, CDR2 YYNGEE. The DNA of the CDR3 is TGTGCCAGCAACGTAGAGGGACAGGGAAGCTATGGCTACACCTTC. As protein: CASNVEGQGSYGYTF.

The table lists this clonotype with many counts. The rearrangement joins TRBV2 to TRBJ1-1; the D is unclear. V was trimmed by 4 bases and J by 0 bases, leaving 9 bases between them. The CDR3 has 14 amino acids. In germline, CDR1 is SNHLY, CDR2 FYNNEI. CDR3 loop: CASSGEIMNTEAFF. For the CDR3, the DNA is TGTGCCAGCAGTGGAGAGATTATGAACACTGAAGCTTTCTTT.

A note on this clonotype: This likely comes from a read error, as the CDR3 has no conserved phenylalanine or tryptophan at its end. The chain recombines TRBV4-1 with TRBJ2-5, with 7 bases fitting TRBD1. J was trimmed by 4 bases and V by 4 bases; bases with no gene match: 12. From germline, CDR1 is MGHRA and CDR2 YSYEKL. The CDR3 is 16 residues long. Written as DNA, the CDR3 is TGCGCCAGCAGCCGAACGTCCCGGGACAGCGGAGAGACCCAGTACCTC. Translating gives CASSRTSRDSGETQYL.

This clonotype was observed a few times. V gene TRBV24-1 combines with J gene TRBJ1-2; maybe TRBD1 (5 bases). The CDR3 runs to 13 residues. V gave up 0 bases and J gave up 6 bases, with 7 bases separating them. In germline, CDR1 is KGHDR, CDR2 SFDVKD. The CDR3 DNA sequence: TGTGCCACCAGTGATTTGAGGACAAATGGCTACACCTTC. It is translated as CATSDLRTNGYTF.

Regarding this clonotype: This likely comes from a read error, as the CDR3 has no conserved phenylalanine or tryptophan at its end. Because the CDR3's place on the DNA is in doubt, the DNA is left out and the CDR3 is given as listed by TCRdb. The chain recombines TRBV29-1 with TRBJ1-2. The CDR3 spans 12 amino acids, including both terminal residues. The germline gives CDR1 SQVTM, CDR2 ANQGSEA. The CDR3: CSVEDSSDGILC.

This clonotype was counted ten times or more. The chain combines TRBV13 with TRBJ2-7; no definite D call. Germline CDR1 and CDR2: PRHDT and FYEKMQ (reference sequence). The V and J ends lost 5 bases and 7 bases respectively, with 18 bases between them. The CDR3 is 14 residues long. CDR3 sequence reads: CASSMGLSVGEQYF. Here the CDR3 DNA reads TGTGCCAGCAGCATGGGTTTGTCGGTGGGGGAGCAGTACTTC.

The chain is built from TRBV7-9 and TRBJ2-7, with D unresolved. Trimming took off 1 base at V and 2 bases at J, with 12 bases between the two ends. The germline gives CDR1 SEHNR, CDR2 FQNEAQ (reference sequence). The CDR3 is 15 residues long. The CDR3 reads CASSLEGLPTYEQYF. DNA for the CDR3: TGTGCCAGCAGCTTAGAGGGTCTGCCGACCTACGAGCAGTACTTC.